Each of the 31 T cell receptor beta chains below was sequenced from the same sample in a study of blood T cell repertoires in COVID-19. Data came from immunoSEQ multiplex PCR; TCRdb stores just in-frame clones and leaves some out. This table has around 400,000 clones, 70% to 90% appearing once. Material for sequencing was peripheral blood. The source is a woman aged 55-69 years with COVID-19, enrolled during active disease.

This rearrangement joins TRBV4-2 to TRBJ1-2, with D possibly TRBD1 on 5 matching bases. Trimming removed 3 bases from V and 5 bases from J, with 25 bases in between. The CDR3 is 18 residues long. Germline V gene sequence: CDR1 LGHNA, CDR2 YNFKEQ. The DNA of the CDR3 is TGTGCCAGCAGCCAGAACCCCCCTCGCCGGAGGGGCTTTTATGGCTACACCTTC. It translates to CASSQNPPRRRGFYGYTF.

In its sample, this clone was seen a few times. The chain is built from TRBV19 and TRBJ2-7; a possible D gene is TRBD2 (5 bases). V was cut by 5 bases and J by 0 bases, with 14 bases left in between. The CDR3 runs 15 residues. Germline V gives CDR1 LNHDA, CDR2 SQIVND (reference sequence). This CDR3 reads CASSGRTRTSYEQYF. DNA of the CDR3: TGTGCCAGTAGTGGACGGACTCGCACCTCCTACGAGCAGTACTTC.

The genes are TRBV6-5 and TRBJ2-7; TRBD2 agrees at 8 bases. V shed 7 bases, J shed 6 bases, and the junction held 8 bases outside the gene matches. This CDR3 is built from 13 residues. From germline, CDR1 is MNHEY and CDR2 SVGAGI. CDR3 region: CASMAGGLSEQYF. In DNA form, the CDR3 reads TGTGCCAGCATGGCGGGGGGCTTATCCGAGCAGTACTTC.

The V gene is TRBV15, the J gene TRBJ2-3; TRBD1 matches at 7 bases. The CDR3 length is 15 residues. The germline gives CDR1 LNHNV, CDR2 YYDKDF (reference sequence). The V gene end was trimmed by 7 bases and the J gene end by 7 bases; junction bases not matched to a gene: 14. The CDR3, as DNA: TGTGCCACCACCCCCCGGGACAGAGGGCATCATACGCAGTATTTT. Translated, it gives CATTPRDRGHHTQYF.

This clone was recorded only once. For the CDR3, the DNA is TGTGCCAGCAGTTATACAGGGGGCTACAACAATGAGCAGTTCTTC. Amino acids: CASSYTGGYNNEQFF. This chain joins TRBV5-5 and TRBJ2-1, with TRBD1 identical over 9 bases. The J segment lost 5 bases and the V segment lost 5 bases, leaving 8 bases of the junction unmatched. CDR3 length: 15 amino acids. Germline lookup yields CDR1 SGHKS and CDR2 YYEKEE (reference sequence).

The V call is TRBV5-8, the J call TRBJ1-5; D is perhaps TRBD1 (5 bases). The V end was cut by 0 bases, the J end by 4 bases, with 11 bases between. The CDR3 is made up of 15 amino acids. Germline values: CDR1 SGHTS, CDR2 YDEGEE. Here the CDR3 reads CASSLAGDLNQPQHF. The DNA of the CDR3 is TGTGCCAGCAGCTTGGCGGGGGACCTGAATCAGCCCCAGCATTTT.

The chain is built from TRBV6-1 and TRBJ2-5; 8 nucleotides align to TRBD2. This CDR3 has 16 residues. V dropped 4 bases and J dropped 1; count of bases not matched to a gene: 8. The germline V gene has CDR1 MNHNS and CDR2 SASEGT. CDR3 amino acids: CASSASGTRLQETQYF. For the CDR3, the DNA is TGTGCCAGCAGTGCCTCCGGGACTAGACTCCAAGAGACCCAGTACTTC.

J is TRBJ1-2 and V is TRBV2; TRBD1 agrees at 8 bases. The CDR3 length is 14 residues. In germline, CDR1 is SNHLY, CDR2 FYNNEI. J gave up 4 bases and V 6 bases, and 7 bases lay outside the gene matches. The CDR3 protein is CASRAGGAFYGYTF. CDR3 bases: TGTGCCAGCAGGGCAGGGGGCGCTTTCTATGGCTACACCTTC.

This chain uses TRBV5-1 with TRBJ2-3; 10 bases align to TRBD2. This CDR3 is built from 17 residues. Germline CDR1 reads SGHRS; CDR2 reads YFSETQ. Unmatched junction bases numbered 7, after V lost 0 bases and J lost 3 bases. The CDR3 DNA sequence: TGCGCCAGCAGCTTGGATCTAGCGGGGGTCGGGACAGATACGCAGTATTTT. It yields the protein CASSLDLAGVGTDTQYF.

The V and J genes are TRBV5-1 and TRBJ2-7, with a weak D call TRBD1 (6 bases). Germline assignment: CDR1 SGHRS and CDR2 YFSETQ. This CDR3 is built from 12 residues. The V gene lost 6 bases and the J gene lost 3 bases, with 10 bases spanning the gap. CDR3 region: CASTSQGYEQYF. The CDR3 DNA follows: TGCGCCAGCACCTCACAGGGCTACGAGCAGTACTTC.

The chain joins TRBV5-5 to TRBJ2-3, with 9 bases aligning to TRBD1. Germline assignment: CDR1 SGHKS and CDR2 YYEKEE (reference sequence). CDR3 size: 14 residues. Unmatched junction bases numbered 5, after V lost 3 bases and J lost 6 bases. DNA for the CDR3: TGTGCCAGCAGCTGGGACAGGGTGAAGGATACGCAGTATTTT. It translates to CASSWDRVKDTQYF.

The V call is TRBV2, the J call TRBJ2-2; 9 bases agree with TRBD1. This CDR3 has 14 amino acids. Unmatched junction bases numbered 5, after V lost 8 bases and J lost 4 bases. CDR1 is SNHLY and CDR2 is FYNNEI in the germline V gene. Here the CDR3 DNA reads TGTGCCAGCTCGGGACAGGGTCCCACCGGGGAGCTGTTTTTT. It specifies CASSGQGPTGELFF.

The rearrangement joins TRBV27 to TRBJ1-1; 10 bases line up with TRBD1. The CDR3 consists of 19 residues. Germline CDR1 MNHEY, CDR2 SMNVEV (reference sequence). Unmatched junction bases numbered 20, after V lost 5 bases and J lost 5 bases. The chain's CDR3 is CASSPFEAFRQGARTEAFF. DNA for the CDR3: TGTGCCAGCAGTCCCTTTGAAGCCTTCAGACAGGGGGCACGAACTGAAGCTTTCTTT.

The DNA of the CDR3 is TGTGCCAGCAGCTTAGCCCCGGAGGGCAAAAACATTCAGTACTTC. Residues: CASSLAPEGKNIQYF. The chain links TRBV7-9 to TRBJ2-4, with D possibly being TRBD2 (6 bases). CDR3 size: 15 residues. Germline loops: CDR1 SEHNR, CDR2 FQNEAQ (reference sequence). With 0 bases removed from V and 3 bases from J, the gap between germline ends came to 9 bases.

CDR3 amino acids: CASSPGGSYNQPQHF. The CDR3, as DNA: TGTGCCAGCAGTCCAGGAGGCAGCTACAATCAGCCCCAGCATTTT. The gene calls are TRBV7-2 and TRBJ1-5; no reliable D call. There are 15 residues in the CDR3. The V and J ends lost 6 bases and 3 bases respectively, with 15 bases between them. From germline, CDR1 is SGHTA and CDR2 FQGNSA.

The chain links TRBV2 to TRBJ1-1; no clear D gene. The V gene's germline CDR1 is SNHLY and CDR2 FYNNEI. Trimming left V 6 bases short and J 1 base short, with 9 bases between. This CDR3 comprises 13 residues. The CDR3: CASSRNRNTEAFF. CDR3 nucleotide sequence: TGTGCCAGCAGCAGGAATCGGAACACTGAAGCTTTCTTT.

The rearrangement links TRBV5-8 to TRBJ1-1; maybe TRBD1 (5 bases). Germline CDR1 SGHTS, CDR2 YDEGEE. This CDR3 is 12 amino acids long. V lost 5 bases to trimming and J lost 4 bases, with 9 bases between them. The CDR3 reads CASSHGGTEAFF. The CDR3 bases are TGTGCCAGCAGTCACGGGGGCACTGAAGCTTTCTTT.

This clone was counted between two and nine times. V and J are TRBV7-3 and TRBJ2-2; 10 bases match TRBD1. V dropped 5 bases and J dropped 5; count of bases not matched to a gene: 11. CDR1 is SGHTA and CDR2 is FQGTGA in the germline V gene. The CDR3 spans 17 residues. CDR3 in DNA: TGTGCCAGCAGCCGGGGACAGGGGATCGAAGGAACCGGGGAGCTGTTTTTT. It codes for CASSRGQGIEGTGELFF.

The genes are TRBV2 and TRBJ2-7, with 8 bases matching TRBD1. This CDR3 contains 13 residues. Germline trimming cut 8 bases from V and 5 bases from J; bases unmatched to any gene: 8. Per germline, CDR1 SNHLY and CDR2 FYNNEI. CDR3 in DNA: TGTGCCAGCTCCAGGACAGGGTTCAACGAGCAGTACTTC. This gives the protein CASSRTGFNEQYF.

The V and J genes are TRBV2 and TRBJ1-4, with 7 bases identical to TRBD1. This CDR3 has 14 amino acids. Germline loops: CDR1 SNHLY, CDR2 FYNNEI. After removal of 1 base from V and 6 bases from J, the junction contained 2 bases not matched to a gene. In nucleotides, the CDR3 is TGTGCCAGCAGTGAAGGGGACAGAGATGAAAAACTGTTTTTT. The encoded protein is CASSEGDRDEKLFF.

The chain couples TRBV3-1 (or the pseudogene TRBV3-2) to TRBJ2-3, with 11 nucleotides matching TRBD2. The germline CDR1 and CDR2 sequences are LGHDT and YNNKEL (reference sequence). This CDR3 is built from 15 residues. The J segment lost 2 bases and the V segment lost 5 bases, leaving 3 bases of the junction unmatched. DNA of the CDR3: TGTGCCAGCAGCAAGACTAGCGGGGACACAGATACGCAGTATTTT. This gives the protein CASSKTSGDTDTQYF.

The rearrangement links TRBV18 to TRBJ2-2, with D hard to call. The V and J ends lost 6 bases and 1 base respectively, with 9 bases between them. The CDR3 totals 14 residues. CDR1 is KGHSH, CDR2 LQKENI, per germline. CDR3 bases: TGTGCCAGCTCTCGCCAGATGAACACCGGGGAGCTGTTTTTT. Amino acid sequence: CASSRQMNTGELFF. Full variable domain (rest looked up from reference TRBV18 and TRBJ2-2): NAGVMQNPRHLVRRRGQEARLRCSPMKGHSHVYWYRQLPEEGLKFMVYLQKENIIDESGMPKERFSAEFPKEGPSILRIQQVVRGDSAAYFCASSRQMNTGELFFGEGSRLTVL.

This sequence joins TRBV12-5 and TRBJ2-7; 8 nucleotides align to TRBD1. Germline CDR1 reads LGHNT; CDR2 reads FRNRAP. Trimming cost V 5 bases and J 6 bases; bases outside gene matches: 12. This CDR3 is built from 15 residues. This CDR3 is CASGPGQGGSGEQYF. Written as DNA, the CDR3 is TGTGCTAGTGGTCCCGGACAGGGCGGTTCAGGCGAGCAGTACTTC.

The chain's CDR3 is CASSPRTGGESPLHF. The DNA for the CDR3 is TGTGCCAGCAGCCCCCGGACAGGGGGCGAGTCACCCCTCCACTTT. The V and J genes are TRBV6-5 and TRBJ1-6, with 11 bases fitting TRBD1. Germline-derived CDR1 and CDR2 are MNHEY and SVGAGI. With 6 bases clipped from V and 10 bases from J, the junction kept 8 bases outside the gene matches. The CDR3 has 15 amino acids.

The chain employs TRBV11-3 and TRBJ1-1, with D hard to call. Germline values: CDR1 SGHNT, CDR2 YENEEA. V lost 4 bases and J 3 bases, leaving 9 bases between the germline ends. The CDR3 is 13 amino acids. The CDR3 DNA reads TGTGCCAGCAGCTCCCCCCCGGACACTGAAGCTTTCTTT. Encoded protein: CASSSPPDTEAFF.

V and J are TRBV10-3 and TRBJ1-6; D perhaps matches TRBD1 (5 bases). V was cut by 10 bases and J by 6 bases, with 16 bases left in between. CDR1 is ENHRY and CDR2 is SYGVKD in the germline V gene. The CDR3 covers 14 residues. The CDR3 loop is CATRADSSNSPLHF. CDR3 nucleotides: TGTGCCACCCGGGCCGACAGCAGTAATTCACCCCTCCACTTT.

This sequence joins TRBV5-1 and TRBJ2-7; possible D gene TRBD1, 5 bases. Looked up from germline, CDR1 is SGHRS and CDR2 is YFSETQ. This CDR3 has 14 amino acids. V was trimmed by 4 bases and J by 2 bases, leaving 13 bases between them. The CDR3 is CASSTAGKAYEQYF. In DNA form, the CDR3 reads TGCGCCAGCAGCACCGCAGGGAAGGCCTACGAGCAGTACTTC.

The CDR3 loop reads CASSGTGVGYGYTF. The DNA of the CDR3 is TGTGCCAGCAGCGGGACAGGGGTGGGCTATGGCTACACCTTC. V usage is TRBV9 and J usage is TRBJ1-2, with 9 bases that match TRBD1. The CDR3 is made up of 14 amino acids. In germline, CDR1 is SGDLS, CDR2 YYNGEE. J was trimmed by 4 bases and V by 3 bases; bases with no gene match: 4.

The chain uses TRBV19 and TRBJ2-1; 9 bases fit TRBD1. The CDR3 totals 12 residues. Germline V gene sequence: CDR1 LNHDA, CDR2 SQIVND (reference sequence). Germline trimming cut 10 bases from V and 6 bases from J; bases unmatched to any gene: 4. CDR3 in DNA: TGTGCCACCCGGGACAGGGCCAATGAGCAGTTCTTC. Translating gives CATRDRANEQFF.

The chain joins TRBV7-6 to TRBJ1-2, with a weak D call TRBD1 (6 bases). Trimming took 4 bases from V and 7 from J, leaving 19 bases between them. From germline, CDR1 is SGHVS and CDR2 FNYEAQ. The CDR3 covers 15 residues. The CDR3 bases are TGTGCCAGCAGCTCATCCTGGGGGCCCACGGGTGGCTACACCTTC. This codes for CASSSSWGPTGGYTF.

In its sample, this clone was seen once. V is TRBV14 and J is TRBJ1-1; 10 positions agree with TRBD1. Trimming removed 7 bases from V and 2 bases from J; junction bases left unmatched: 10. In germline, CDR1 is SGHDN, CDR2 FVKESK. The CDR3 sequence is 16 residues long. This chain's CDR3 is CASIGQGGWVNTEAFF. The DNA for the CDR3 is TGTGCCAGCATCGGACAGGGGGGATGGGTCAACACTGAAGCTTTCTTT. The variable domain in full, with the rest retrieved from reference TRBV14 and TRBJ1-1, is EAGVTQFPSHSVIEKGQTVTLRCDPISGHDNLYWYRRVMGKEIKFLLHFVKESKQDESGMPNNRFLAERTGGTYSTLKVQPAELEDSGVYFCASIGQGGWVNTEAFFGQGTRLTVV.